The T cell receptor beta chain under discussion was sequenced for a study of radiotherapy plus CTLA-4 blockade in lung cancer. Sequenced by immunoSEQ multiplex PCR; TCRdb stores in-frame clones only, minus some. The sample holds 90,000 to 150,000 clones, about four fifths seen once. CDR1 and CDR2 from the germline V gene are MDHEN and SYDVKM. V was shortened by 2 bases and J by 8 bases, with 12 bases between the two germline ends. This CDR3 spans 13 amino acids. The V gene is TRBV28, the J gene TRBJ1-1; D may be TRBD1 (5 bases). The sample was peripheral blood, taken from a patient treated with radiotherapy plus ipilimumab. The TCR sequence derives from a human donor with non-small cell lung cancer who had a partial response to radiotherapy plus ipilimumab. The CDR3 DNA reads as TGTGCCAGCAGTTTACCCCCGCGGGGCGAAGCTTTCTTT. Translated: CASSLPPRGEAFF.